This TCR beta chain was recovered during a study of radiation and T cells in renal cell carcinoma. The wider study: Nephrectomy followed 15 Gy stereotactic body radiation by 4 weeks.

The ends were cut back, 0 bases at V and 7 bases at J, with 3 bases in the middle. From germline, CDR1 is MNHEY and CDR2 SVGAGI. The CDR3 has 11 residues. Remarks on this clone: The antigen remains undetermined.

General study findings and limits: Without pretreatment biopsies, baseline tumor clonotype presence was undetermined. Top tumor clonotypes rose in blood 2 weeks post-radiation, then contracted.

Time point in this sample: baseline pretreatment blood. Treatment defined: 15 Gy SBRT to primary tumor, nephrectomy 4 weeks later. The tumor was a clear cell renal cell carcinoma. Profiled with immunoSEQ multiplex PCR; TCRdb holds only in-frame clones, not every one. The data show 110,000 to 150,000 clones, with 83% seen just once and under 30% held by the top ten. This specimen consisted of blood, obtained from a patient whose treatment included radiotherapy and nephrectomy. This TCR was sampled from a woman in her 50s with renal cell carcinoma. V is TRBV6-5 and J is TRBJ2-5, with unresolved D. CDR3 amino acids: CASSYSGTQYF. The DNA for the CDR3 is TGTGCCAGCAGTTACTCTGGGACCCAGTACTTC.